The clone carrying this TCR beta chain occurred once. This entry is derived from a study of control samples from healthy donors and cancer patients. This table comes from immunoSEQ multiplex PCR, and its TCRdb copy is limited to in-frame clones, with some not included. The sample yields about 120,000 clones, roughly 87% seen once. Sequencing was carried out using blood. This receptor was obtained from a man in his late teens or twenties in good health.

The chain's CDR3 is CASSELAGKGHNEQFF. CDR3 DNA: TGCGCCAGCAGTGAGCTAGCGGGAAAAGGACACAATGAGCAGTTCTTC. J is TRBJ2-1 and V is TRBV10-1; 9 nucleotides match TRBD2. Trimming cost V 2 bases and J 5 bases; bases outside gene matches: 7. The germline CDR1 and CDR2 sequences are WNHNN and SYGVQD (reference sequence). This CDR3 is built from 16 residues.